The T cell receptor (beta chain) under discussion was sequenced for a study of shared clonotypes between healthy human individuals. Worth noting for this clone: Its antigen is currently unknown.

Findings and caveats of the study: In a handful of donors, 4.5% to 5.5% of naive CD4 clonotypes appeared in common.

Naive CD8 cells lacked CD45RO and underwent positive selection for CCR7, leaving out terminally differentiated effector memory CD45RA+ cells. Using immunoSEQ multiplex PCR, the repertoire was profiled, and TCRdb retains in-frame clones only, with some absent. The repertoire holds hundreds of thousands of clones, around 95% seen once, with approximately 0.11% in the top ten. CDR1 is SEHNR and CDR2 is FQNEAQ in the germline V gene (reference sequence). The CDR3 covers 13 residues. Between the trimmed V and J ends, which lost 5 bases and 6 bases, there was a span of 14 bases. What was sequenced was naive CD8+ T cells sorted from blood. The TCR comes from a woman aged 25-40 years in good health. The rearrangement uses TRBV7-9 and TRBJ2-7; D ambiguous. CDR3 nucleotides: TGTGCCAGCAGCCCTCCCCCATCATCCGAGCAGTACTTC. Translated, it gives CASSPPPSSEQYF.